Described below is a single TCR beta chain sequence and its context. Its antigen remains unknown. The CDR3 has 16 amino acids. Trimming removed 0 bases at V and 4 bases at J, with 14 bases between. Germline values: CDR1 SGDLS, CDR2 YYNGEE. These data come from a study of vaccination effects on CD4 cells after COVID-19. ViraFEST expansion of antigen-specific CD4+ T cells with viral peptide pools preceded sequencing. The culture ran for less than 12 days, and then CD4+ T cells were isolated. None of these healthy vaccinees had been infected with SARS-CoV-2 before vaccination. Assay used: immunoSEQ multiplex PCR; TCRdb lists only in-frame clones, some missing. The sample gives 40,000 to 45,000 clones, around 77% of which show up once; about 3% is in the top ten.

Sequenced here: CD4+ T cells from PBMCs cultured with HCoV-NL63 spike peptides, sampled before COVID-19 vaccination. The rearrangement links TRBV9 to TRBJ2-1; D possibly corresponds to TRBD2 (6 bases). The clonotype originates from a human donor who received a COVID-19 vaccine. CDR3 loop: CASSVGGGIQYNEQFF. CDR3 nucleotide sequence: TGTGCCAGCAGCGTAGGTGGGGGGATACAATACAATGAGCAGTTCTTC.